Presented here are 23 T cell receptor beta chains from one specimen sequenced in a study of tumor-infiltrating lymphocytes in primary liver carcinoma. Total RNA amounting to around 530 ng was the source from which TCR beta cDNA was made with a constant-region primer. Three nested multiplex PCR rounds, a slightly modified ARM-PCR method, built the TCR beta libraries. The study ran its first two PCR rounds for approximately 11 cycles each, using TRBV1-TRBV30 forward primers and a C-beta reverse primer. TCRdb called the multiplex PCR reads again in MiXCR, with one record for every CDR3 protein. The profile shows roughly 70,000 distinct CDR3 sequences, about two thirds of them singletons. From unsorted bulk tissue weighing 20-30 mg, DNA and RNA were co-extracted. The sample consisted of liver tumor tissue from sampling region 4. Subset of the sample: tumor region T4, right-lateral pole. These receptors originate from a man aged 40-49 years with primary liver carcinoma and hepatitis B virus infection.

With respect to this clonotype: Germline is not matched at one junction end, which may reflect a read error. The chain has TRBV6-6 and TRBJ2-1; TRBD2 agrees at 8 bases. CDR3 length equals 15 residues. From germline, CDR1 is MNHNY and CDR2 SVGAGI (reference sequence). The CDR3 region is CASGEGHPSYNEQSF. CDR3 bases: TGTGCTAGCGGGGAAGGACACCCTTCCTACAATGAGCAGTCCTTT.

This clonotype was seen many times. In DNA, the CDR3 is TGTGCCAGCAGAAAAAAACCGGGAGGCTCCTACGAGCAGTACTTC. Its translation: CASRKKPGGSYEQYF. The chain employs TRBV6-5 and TRBJ2-7; 7 positions match TRBD2. CDR1 and CDR2 from the germline V gene are MNHEY and SVGAGI. Unmatched junction bases numbered 8, after V lost 6 bases and J lost 0 bases. The CDR3 totals 15 residues.

As concerns this clonotype: The junction departs from germline at one end; a sequencing error may be responsible. The chain combines TRBV5-5 with TRBJ1-5; D gene unclear. The CDR3 length is 14 residues. CDR1 is SGHKS, CDR2 YYEKEE, per germline (reference sequence). The chain's CDR3 is CASSLCGYNQPQHF. CDR3 nucleotide sequence: TGTGCCAGCAGCTTATGTGGGTACAATCAGCCTCAGCATTTT.

A word on this clonotype: Mismatch with germline at one junction end may stem from a read error. The V call is TRBV29-1, the J call TRBJ2-7; D is perhaps TRBD1 (5 bases). This CDR3 is 15 amino acids long. Looked up from germline, CDR1 is SQVTM and CDR2 is ANQGSEA. The CDR3 sequence: CSVLENRQNPYEQYF. DNA of the CDR3: TGCAGTGTTCTTGAGAACAGGCAAAACCCCTACGAGCAGTATTTC.

Details on this clonotype: This sequence may be a read error, since a much larger clone differs from it by one base. The chain carries TRBV5-1 and TRBJ2-5; D remains ambiguous. Germline CDR1 and CDR2: SGHRS and YFSETQ. The CDR3 runs to 13 residues. The chain's CDR3 is CTSSWEGQETQYF. CDR3 coding DNA: TGCACCAGCAGCTGGGAAGGCCAAGAGACCCAGTACTTC.

About this clonotype: The junction shows a germline mismatch at one end, possibly a read error. The J gene is TRBJ2-1, the V gene TRBV4-2; D perhaps matches TRBD2 (6 bases). Germline V gene data show CDR1 as LGHNA and CDR2 as YNFKEQ. This CDR3 spans 15 amino acids. As DNA, the CDR3 is TGTGCCTGCAGCCAAGATTGGACTACCGTCGGTGAGCAGTTCTTC. Amino acid sequence: CACSQDWTTVGEQFF.

Worth noting for this clonotype: The junction shows a germline mismatch at one end, possibly a read error. This chain links TRBV5-1 with TRBJ2-6; D tentatively reads TRBD1 or TRBD2 (5 bases each). Germline CDR1 is SGHRS and CDR2 is YFSETQ. This CDR3 is built from 15 residues. CDR3 DNA: TGCGCCAGTAGCGCCGGACATTCTGGGGCCAACCTCCTGACTTTC. Encoded protein: CASSAGHSGANLLTF.

About this clonotype: The junction shows a germline mismatch at one end, possibly a read error. V and J are TRBV4-1 and TRBJ1-6; TRBD1 aligns across 9 bases. This CDR3 region has 16 residues. The germline V gene has CDR1 MGHRA and CDR2 YSYEKL. The CDR3 is CTSSHLLQGADSPLHF. CDR3 DNA sequence: TGCACCAGTAGCCACCTCCTACAGGGGGCGGATTCACCCCTCCACTTT.

The table lists this clonotype with many counts. V usage is TRBV6-2 or TRBV6-3 and J usage is TRBJ2-1; D may be TRBD2 (7 bases). Germline CDR1 and CDR2: MNHEY and SVGEGT. This CDR3 is 14 amino acids long. V was trimmed by 5 bases and J by 8 bases, leaving 16 bases between them. CDR3 residues: CASSPRLGGDEQFF. CDR3 DNA sequence: TGTGCCAGCAGTCCGAGACTAGGGGGGGATGAGCAGTTCTTC.

A note on this clonotype: A much larger clone is a single base away; this may be a read error. The conserved closing phenylalanine or tryptophan is absent in this CDR3, likely reflecting a read error. This chain connects TRBV11-2 to TRBJ2-5; D not resolved. CDR1 is SGHAT, CDR2 FQNNGV, per germline. Between the trimmed V and J ends, which lost 5 bases and 4 bases, there was a span of 17 bases. The CDR3 consists of 15 residues. The CDR3, as DNA: TGTGCCAGCAGCCCCGTCGGGCTAATCCCAGAGACCCAGTACTCC. Protein sequence: CASSPVGLIPETQYS.

This chain uses TRBV7-8 with TRBJ2-7, with D hard to call. This CDR3 is built from 15 residues. The germline V and J ends were trimmed by 11 bases and 4 bases, with 24 bases remaining between them. Germline assignment: CDR1 SGHVS and CDR2 FQNEAQ. The CDR3 coding sequence is TGTGCCGGCACCATTCGGTCGGCACCGGCGTACGAGCAGTACTTC. This encodes CAGTIRSAPAYEQYF.

This chain links TRBV29-1 with TRBJ2-2; D may be TRBD1 or TRBD2 (5 bases each). The CDR3 extends over 15 amino acids. Between the trimmed V and J ends, which lost 8 bases and 4 bases, there was a span of 20 bases. From germline, CDR1 is SQVTM and CDR2 ANQGSEA. The CDR3 spells CSIGAVGGTTGELFF. In DNA form, the CDR3 reads TGCAGCATTGGAGCGGTTGGGGGAACCACCGGGGAGCTGTTTTTT.

Regarding this clonotype: The junction departs from germline at one end; a sequencing error may be responsible. The chain recombines TRBV4-3 with TRBJ1-2, with TRBD1 matching over 8 bases. Per the germline V gene, CDR1 is LGHNA and CDR2 is YSLEER. The CDR3 sequence is 15 residues long. The CDR3 DNA is TGCGCCGGCAGCCAACACAGGGGGGCACTATATGGCTACACCTTC. This codes for CAGSQHRGALYGYTF.

A note on this clonotype: A junction end diverges from the germline sequence, so it may reflect a read error. The DNA for the CDR3 is TGCGCCAGCAGCCAAGAACCCACCCTGGGCGGTCAGAACAGAGATATGCAGTATTTT. Protein sequence: CASSQEPTLGGQNRDMQYF. The chain employs TRBV4-1 and TRBJ2-3, with unresolved D. This CDR3 has 19 residues. Looked up from germline, CDR1 is MGHRA and CDR2 is YSYEKL.

This clonotype was observed a handful of times. V is TRBV30 and J is TRBJ1-5; 10 bases agree with TRBD1. CDR3 length: 14 amino acids. In germline, CDR1 is GTSNPN, CDR2 SVGIG (reference sequence). V shed 5 bases, J shed 6 bases, and the junction held 7 bases outside the gene matches. The CDR3, as DNA: TGTGCCTGGGGGGGACAGGGGCGGACTCAGCCCCAGCATTTT. This encodes CAWGGQGRTQPQHF.

Turning to this clonotype: No conserved phenylalanine or tryptophan is present at the end of the CDR3, so a read error is the likely explanation. The chain employs TRBV6-1 and TRBJ2-7; possibly TRBD2 for D (5 bases). CDR1 is MNHNS and CDR2 is SASEGT in the germline V gene. The CDR3 totals 17 residues. CDR3 region: CASSDWVSPHHEGEQYL. Here the CDR3 DNA reads TGTGCGAGCAGTGATTGGGTAAGCCCCCACCACGAGGGCGAGCAGTACCTC.

This clonotype was seen a few times. Here the CDR3 omits its conserved ending phenylalanine or tryptophan, so a read error is the likely source. The DNA is omitted, as the CDR3 cannot be located on it reliably, and the CDR3 follows TCRdb's listing. The J gene is TRBJ1-5, the V gene TRBV4-1; the table calls TRBD1, which could not be checked here. The CDR3 has 15 residues if both end residues are counted. Germline V CDR1 and CDR2: MGHRA, YSYEKL. This chain's CDR3 is CASSPIEGSNQPQQC.

This clonotype has ten or more counts. V gene TRBV11-2 combines with J gene TRBJ2-1; tentatively, D is TRBD1 (6 bases). Per germline, CDR1 SGHAT and CDR2 FQNNGV. The germline V and J ends were trimmed by 0 bases and 8 bases, with 17 bases remaining between them. The CDR3 totals 16 residues. For the CDR3, the DNA is TGTGCCAGCAGCTTAGATCTGACGGGTGGGGGCGATGAGCAGTTCTTC. The encoded protein is CASSLDLTGGGDEQFF.

This clonotype was observed many times. The chain combines TRBV28 with TRBJ2-7; D possibly corresponds to TRBD2 (5 bases). V was pared by 5 bases and J by 6 bases, with 14 bases between. The germline V gene has CDR1 MDHEN and CDR2 SYDVKM. This CDR3 has 13 amino acids. CDR3 loop: CASSPRLTVEQYF. CDR3 nucleotide sequence: TGTGCCAGCAGTCCGCGACTAACCGTCGAGCAGTACTTC.

A note on this clonotype: Being one base from a much bigger clone, this may be a read error. This rearrangement joins TRBV4-3 to TRBJ2-7; D is possibly TRBD2 (5 bases). This CDR3 has 13 amino acids. The germline gives CDR1 LGHNA, CDR2 YSLEER. CDR3 nucleotides: TGCGCCAGCATCCAAGTTGGGGAGTCCGAGCAGTACTTC. Translated: CASIQVGESEQYF.

Points on this clonotype: One junction end disagrees with the germline gene, perhaps due to a read error. The chain links TRBV6-2 or TRBV6-3 to TRBJ2-7; D perhaps matches TRBD2 (6 bases). The CDR3 loop spans 14 amino acids. The germline V gene has CDR1 MNHEY and CDR2 SVGEGT. The CDR3 reads CVSSYLEGFGEQYF. CDR3 bases: TGTGTCAGCAGTTACTTGGAGGGGTTCGGGGAGCAGTACTTC.

This clonotype was recorded a few times. The chain combines TRBV4-2 with TRBJ2-1, with TRBD2 matching 10 bases. This CDR3 spans 15 amino acids. From germline, CDR1 is LGHNA and CDR2 YNFKEQ. With 6 bases clipped from V and 6 bases from J, the junction kept 8 bases outside the gene matches. CDR3 region: CASRPTGTSVNEQFF. The DNA for the CDR3 is TGTGCCAGCAGGCCAACCGGGACTAGCGTCAATGAGCAGTTCTTC.

The rearrangement links TRBV6-6 to TRBJ2-3, with D possibly matching TRBD2 (5 bases). Germline-derived CDR1 and CDR2 are MNHNY and SVGAGI (reference sequence). Trimming took off 5 bases at V and 14 bases at J, with 29 bases between the two ends. The CDR3 spans 16 residues. Here the CDR3 DNA reads TGTGCCAGCAGTCCCATTGCGGGTGGAGTCACAGATGCGCGGTATTTT. Amino acid sequence: CASSPIAGGVTDARYF.